This section outlines one TCR beta chain sequence together with its context. Its target is not known. TCR alpha and TCR beta cDNA libraries with sample barcodes and UMIs came from 5'RACE using constant-segment primers. TCRdb ran MiXCR on the 5' RACE reads and lists one entry per CDR3 protein. The table has approximately 270,000 distinct CDR3 sequences, around 16% seen once; the top ten hold 23%. Germline V CDR1 and CDR2: LNHNV, YYDKDF (reference sequence). Deletions cut 1 base from V and 6 bases from J, with 13 bases between. The CDR3 sequence is 15 residues long. The data originate from a study of T-cell memory formation after mild COVID-19. The study's findings and limits: A balance of CD4 and CD8 characterized clones contracting day 15 to 85, whereas later expanders leaned CD4+.

The source of this sequence is a man aged 18 to 30 who had mild COVID-19 (a few samples of this study predate the infection). Cell type and time point are not known. Sample: PBMCs or a T cell subset sorted from them (not recorded which). This chain connects TRBV15 to TRBJ1-5, with a possible D match to TRBD1 (6 bases). CDR3 nucleotide sequence: TGTGCCACCAGCAGAGGTCGACAGGAAGGTCAGCCCCAGCATTTT. Protein sequence: CATSRGRQEGQPQHF.